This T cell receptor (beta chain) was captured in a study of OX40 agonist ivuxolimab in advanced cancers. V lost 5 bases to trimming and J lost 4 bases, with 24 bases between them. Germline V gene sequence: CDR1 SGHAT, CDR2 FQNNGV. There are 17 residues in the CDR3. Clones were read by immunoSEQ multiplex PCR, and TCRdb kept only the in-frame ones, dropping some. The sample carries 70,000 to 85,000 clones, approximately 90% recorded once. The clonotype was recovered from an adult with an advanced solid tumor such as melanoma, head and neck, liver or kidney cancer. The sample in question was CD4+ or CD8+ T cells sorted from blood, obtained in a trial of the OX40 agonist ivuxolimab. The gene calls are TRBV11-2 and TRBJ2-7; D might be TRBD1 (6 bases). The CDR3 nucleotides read TGTGCCAGCAGCCCCCGAGGGCCCGGGACAAATCCATACGAGCAGTACTTC. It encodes CASSPRGPGTNPYEQYF.